The next 27 T cell receptor beta chains were all read from a single sample in a study of shared clonotypes between healthy human individuals. Sequencing used immunoSEQ multiplex PCR; TCRdb keeps in-frame clones, though not all of them. The data show about a million clones, roughly 70% seen once. The sequencing sample was made of memory CD4+ T cells sorted from blood. Documented subset: CD45RA-negative fraction. These receptors were collected from a man aged 18 to 29 in good health.

The genes are TRBV28 and TRBJ2-7; tentatively, D is TRBD2 (6 bases). V shed 3 bases and J shed 4 bases, with 22 bases lying between them. This CDR3 is built from 17 residues. The germline V gene has CDR1 MDHEN and CDR2 SYDVKM. CDR3 protein: CASSLGFSGSPYYEQYF. DNA of the CDR3: TGTGCCAGCAGTTTGGGGTTTAGCGGAAGTCCTTATTACGAGCAGTACTTC.

This chain uses TRBV19 with TRBJ1-2; 8 nucleotides match TRBD1. In germline, CDR1 is LNHDA, CDR2 SQIVND (reference sequence). With 0 bases clipped from V and 8 bases from J, the junction kept 5 bases outside the gene matches. This CDR3 is 14 amino acids long. As DNA, the CDR3 is TGTGCCAGTAGTATAGACCAGGGGGCTGGAGGCTACACCTTC. Encoded protein: CASSIDQGAGGYTF.

The chain joins TRBV7-8 to TRBJ2-1; D possibly corresponds to TRBD1 (5 bases). Germline assignment: CDR1 SGHVS and CDR2 FQNEAQ. Trimming took off 5 bases at V and 6 bases at J, with 23 bases between the two ends. The CDR3 extends over 17 amino acids. The CDR3 sequence: CASSRLFDSADSNEQFF. CDR3 nucleotides: TGTGCCAGCAGCCGACTCTTTGACAGCGCAGACTCCAATGAGCAGTTCTTC.

The chain uses TRBV7-8 and TRBJ2-3; D is possibly TRBD2 (6 bases). This CDR3 region has 15 residues. V lost 3 bases and J 2 bases, leaving 12 bases between the germline ends. Germline V gene lookup returns CDR1 SGHVS and CDR2 FQNEAQ. CDR3 loop: CASSFWRASTDTQYF. CDR3 DNA sequence: TGTGCCAGCAGCTTTTGGAGGGCCTCCACAGATACGCAGTATTTT.

The V call is TRBV10-3, the J call TRBJ1-2, with 9 nucleotides matching TRBD1. This CDR3 is 13 amino acids long. The V gene end was trimmed by 1 base and the J gene end by 8 bases; junction bases not matched to a gene: 2. In germline, CDR1 is ENHRY, CDR2 SYGVKD. The CDR3 nucleotides read TGTGCCATCAGTGAGTGGACAGGGGAGGGCTACACCTTC. It yields the protein CAISEWTGEGYTF.

The rearrangement uses TRBV7-3 and TRBJ1-1; D unresolved. The germline gives CDR1 SGHTA, CDR2 FQGTGA. CDR3 size: 15 residues. Trimming cost V 5 bases and J 2 bases, with 15 bases left between them. The CDR3 coding sequence is TGTGCCAGCAGCCCTTCGGTATTGGTCAACACTGAAGCTTTCTTT. Translated: CASSPSVLVNTEAFF.

The genes are TRBV7-2 and TRBJ2-1; 7 nucleotides align to TRBD2. The CDR3 spans 17 residues. The germline V gene encodes CDR1 SGHTA and CDR2 FQGNSA. The J segment lost 0 bases and the V segment lost 7 bases, leaving 12 bases of the junction unmatched. CDR3 in amino acids: CASTFGGAGSSYNEQFF. DNA for the CDR3: TGTGCCAGCACCTTCGGGGGAGCGGGGAGCTCCTACAATGAGCAGTTCTTC.

The chain combines TRBV5-1 with TRBJ2-1; 8 bases are a match to TRBD1. The CDR3 spans 13 residues. The germline V gene has CDR1 SGHRS and CDR2 YFSETQ. V shed 4 bases, J shed 7 bases, and the junction held 4 bases outside the gene matches. The CDR3 loop is CASSLDRVNEQFF. The CDR3 nucleotides read TGCGCCAGCAGCCTGGACAGGGTGAATGAGCAGTTCTTC.

This clone was counted between two and nine times. Different DNA sequences within this sample yield the same CDR3. The chain is built from TRBV18 and TRBJ1-1; TRBD1 agrees at 7 bases. CDR1 is KGHSH and CDR2 is LQKENI in the germline V gene. The CDR3 runs 14 residues. The junction had 4 bases not matched to a gene; V was cut back by 3 bases and J by 3 bases. CDR3 protein: CASSPFRGDTEAFF. As DNA, the CDR3 is TGTGCCAGCTCACCGTTCAGGGGGGACACTGAAGCTTTCTTT.

This chain connects TRBV2 to TRBJ2-7; the D gene is possibly TRBD2 (6 bases). The CDR3 contains 15 residues. Germline-derived CDR1 and CDR2 are SNHLY and FYNNEI. The V end was cut by 7 bases, the J end by 6 bases, with 22 bases between. In DNA, the CDR3 is TGTGCCAGCACCGCAGCAAGCGGGTTCCTCCTCGAGCAGTACTTC. Its translation: CASTAASGFLLEQYF.

The chain carries TRBV27 and TRBJ2-5; D gene unclear. Trimming removed 2 bases at V and 5 bases at J, with 3 bases between. CDR3 length equals 11 residues. CDR1 and CDR2 from the germline V gene are MNHEY and SMNVEV (reference sequence). The CDR3 coding sequence is TGTGCCAGCAGTTTAACCGAGACCCAGTACTTC. Protein sequence: CASSLTETQYF.

J is TRBJ2-7 and V is TRBV11-2; D remains unclear. The V and J ends lost 7 bases and 3 bases respectively, with 19 bases between them. Germline assignment: CDR1 SGHAT and CDR2 FQNNGV. CDR3 size: 15 residues. The CDR3 sequence is CASTLKVGSSYEQYF. CDR3 DNA: TGTGCCAGCACCCTTAAGGTGGGCTCAAGCTACGAGCAGTACTTC.

The chain couples TRBV7-9 to TRBJ2-5; D remains unclear. V was trimmed by 1 base and J by 0 bases, leaving 9 bases between them. This CDR3 is 15 amino acids long. Germline V CDR1 and CDR2: SEHNR, FQNEAQ (reference sequence). The CDR3 spells CASSLGALYQETQYF. CDR3 nucleotides: TGTGCCAGCAGCTTAGGGGCTTTGTACCAAGAGACCCAGTACTTC.

The chain carries TRBV5-1 and TRBJ1-2, with D unresolved. In germline, CDR1 is SGHRS, CDR2 YFSETQ. With 3 bases removed from V and 6 bases from J, the gap between germline ends came to 12 bases. This CDR3 comprises 13 residues. The CDR3 DNA reads as TGCGCCAGCAGCTACTCGCCTACCGATGGCTACACCTTC. Translation: CASSYSPTDGYTF.

This clone occurred a few times. V and J are TRBV14 and TRBJ1-1; TRBD1 matches at 8 bases. The germline V gene has CDR1 SGHDN and CDR2 FVKESK. Losses at the gene ends were 3 bases for V and 4 bases for J; bases not matched to a gene: 7. This CDR3 has 15 amino acids. The CDR3 sequence is CASSQLYRGGTEAFF. The CDR3 DNA reads TGTGCCAGCAGCCAGTTGTACAGGGGGGGCACTGAAGCTTTCTTT.

This chain joins TRBV6-1 and TRBJ1-1; D is perhaps TRBD1 (5 bases). Germline V gene sequence: CDR1 MNHNS, CDR2 SASEGT. CDR3 length: 16 residues. Trimming took off 2 bases at V and 4 bases at J, with 17 bases between the two ends. The CDR3 sequence: CASSERLRGRVTEAFF. The CDR3 DNA reads TGTGCCAGCAGTGAACGTCTTCGGGGGAGGGTCACTGAAGCTTTCTTT.

The chain links TRBV6-5 to TRBJ1-1; 9 nucleotides line up with TRBD1. The CDR3 spans 13 residues. V lost 6 bases, J lost 7 bases, and 6 bases stayed unmatched. Germline-derived CDR1 and CDR2 are MNHEY and SVGAGI. The DNA for the CDR3 is TGTGCCAGCAGGCCGGGACAGGGCGTTGAAGCTTTCTTT. Amino acid sequence: CASRPGQGVEAFF.

The genes are TRBV2 and TRBJ2-3; the match to TRBD1 covers 7 bases. Germline V gene lookup returns CDR1 SNHLY and CDR2 FYNNEI. This CDR3 is 14 amino acids long. V was pared by 7 bases and J by 0 bases, with 4 bases of the junction left unmatched. CDR3 region: CASNTGASTDTQYF. Here the CDR3 DNA reads TGTGCCAGCAACACAGGGGCGAGCACAGATACGCAGTATTTT.

This rearrangement joins TRBV11-3 to TRBJ2-1; TRBD2 agrees at 7 bases. Germline loops: CDR1 SGHNT, CDR2 YENEEA. The V and J ends lost 5 bases and 7 bases, in that order; junction bases with no gene match: 5. This CDR3 comprises 13 residues. CDR3 nucleotide sequence: TGTGCCAGCAGCATTCGGGGGGTGAATGAGCAGTTCTTC. Translated: CASSIRGVNEQFF.

The chain links TRBV30 to TRBJ2-2, with D perhaps assigned TRBD1 or TRBD2 (5 bases each). Looked up from germline, CDR1 is GTSNPN and CDR2 is SVGIG (reference sequence). The ends were cut back, 3 bases at V and 6 bases at J, with 5 bases in the middle. There are 11 residues in the CDR3. The DNA for the CDR3 is TGTGCCTGGAGGGGGGCCGGGGAGCTGTTTTTT. Translation: CAWRGAGELFF.

The rearrangement links TRBV6-6 to TRBJ2-5; D might be TRBD1 or TRBD2, each matching 6 bases. V was cut by 6 bases and J by 5 bases, with 16 bases left in between. The germline V gene encodes CDR1 MNHNY and CDR2 SVGAGI (reference sequence). This CDR3 has 14 residues. As DNA, the CDR3 is TGTGCCAGCAGCCCCTTAGGGGGGCTGGAGACCCAGTACTTC. This sequence encodes CASSPLGGLETQYF.

This clone was counted a single time. The chain combines TRBV18 with TRBJ2-7; TRBD1 might be the D (6 bases). CDR3 size: 14 residues. The germline gives CDR1 KGHSH, CDR2 LQKENI. V dropped 2 bases and J dropped 2 bases, with 10 bases sitting between them. Here the CDR3 reads CASSPSTGPYEQYF. DNA for the CDR3: TGTGCCAGCTCACCATCGACAGGCCCCTACGAGCAGTACTTC.

The rearrangement links TRBV30 to TRBJ2-5; 9 bases align to TRBD1. With the DNA end fitting TRBJ2-7 better, the J assignment may be wrong. This CDR3 has 13 residues. Germline CDR1 is GTSNPN and CDR2 is SVGIG (reference sequence). This CDR3 is CAWGTGNSYEQYF. The CDR3 nucleotides read TGTGCCTGGGGGACAGGGAACTCCTACGAGCAGTACTTC.

This clone has only a few counts. Other DNA sequences in the sample encode the same CDR3. The chain recombines TRBV27 with TRBJ1-5; D gene ambiguous. Germline lookup yields CDR1 MNHEY and CDR2 SMNVEV (reference sequence). The CDR3 length is 15 residues. The V gene lost 6 bases and the J gene lost 1 base, with 13 bases spanning the gap. CDR3 residues: CASSLGGMSNQPQHF. The CDR3 nucleotides read TGTGCCAGCAGCTTGGGAGGGATGAGCAATCAGCCCCAGCATTTT.

Only one count was recorded for this clone. The chain has TRBV18 and TRBJ1-1; possible D gene TRBD1, 6 bases. The V end lost 4 bases, the J end lost 4 bases, and 16 bases lay between the germline ends. This CDR3 contains 15 residues. CDR1 is KGHSH, CDR2 LQKENI, per germline. In DNA, the CDR3 is TGTGCCAGCTCACAAGACAGGTCGGTAGGCACTGAAGCTTTCTTT. It specifies CASSQDRSVGTEAFF. Together with reference TRBV18 and TRBJ1-1, the CDR3 gives the full variable domain: NAGVMQNPRHLVRRRGQEARLRCSPMKGHSHVYWYRQLPEEGLKFMVYLQKENIIDESGMPKERFSAEFPKEGPSILRIQQVVRGDSAAYFCASSQDRSVGTEAFFGQGTRLTVV.

The rearrangement joins TRBV5-6 to TRBJ1-1; 9 nucleotides line up with TRBD1. There are 15 residues in the CDR3. With 3 bases clipped from V and 0 bases from J, the junction kept 3 bases outside the gene matches. Germline CDR1 SGHDT, CDR2 YYEEEE. CDR3 nucleotides: TGTGCCAGCAGCTCGACAGGGGGGATGAACACTGAAGCTTTCTTT. It specifies CASSSTGGMNTEAFF.

The V and J genes are TRBV18 and TRBJ2-2; D is undetermined. The germline gives CDR1 KGHSH, CDR2 LQKENI. The V and J ends lost 1 base and 5 bases respectively, with 8 bases between them. CDR3 length equals 14 residues. Written as DNA, the CDR3 is TGTGCCAGCTCACCACAGAAGTTGACCGGGGAGCTGTTTTTT. This gives the protein CASSPQKLTGELFF.